The sequence of this T cell receptor beta chain was determined in a study of blood T cell repertoires in COVID-19. Looking at the study overall: COVID-19 samples collected from the United States, Italy and Spain covered acute and convalescent phases.

This CDR3 comprises 15 residues. V lost 4 bases and J 6 bases, leaving 19 bases between the germline ends. From germline, CDR1 is SGHNT and CDR2 YYREEE (reference sequence). As processed by the authors: Researchers report that nucleated cell counts were estimated from reference gene primer amplification. The method was immunoSEQ multiplex PCR; TCRdb's version includes in-frame clones alone and lacks a portion of them. From that table come the V and J calls and clone size; the DNA was used to work out D and trimming. The table includes about 210,000 clones, approximately 91% detected once. V is TRBV5-4 and J is TRBJ1-1; D might be TRBD1 (6 bases). The source of this sequence is a man younger than 35 with active or convalescent COVID-19. Sequencing was done on a sample of peripheral blood. The CDR3 DNA follows: TGTGCCAGCAGCGCAGGGGATAGACGCCCTCCTGAAGCTTTCTTT. Amino acids: CASSAGDRRPPEAFF.